This TCR beta chain derives from a study of glioma-infiltrating T cells after dendritic cell vaccination. At the level of the study: Autologous tumor lysate-pulsed dendritic cell vaccination was given between about 2002 and 2013. The vaccine used monocyte-derived dendritic cells pulsed overnight with autologous tumor lysate.

There are 18 residues in the CDR3. The germline CDR1 and CDR2 sequences are SEHNR and FQNEAQ (reference sequence). V shed 5 bases and J 5 bases; nucleotides not matched to a gene: 11. Study conclusions and caveats: TCR clonality showed no direct relationship with survival.

Data came from immunoSEQ multiplex PCR; TCRdb stores just in-frame clones and leaves some out. This sample yields about 95,000 clones, of which 85% to 90% are seen a single time; around 2.9% belongs to the top ten. No glioblastoma patient carried an isocitrate dehydrogenase mutation. With respect to this clone: The antigen remains undetermined.

The specimen comprised blood, sampled before dendritic cell vaccination. This chain joins TRBV7-9 and TRBJ2-1, with 14 nucleotides matching TRBD2. The TCR comes from a human donor with glioblastoma. CDR3 amino acids: CASSPRGLAGVAHNEQFF. The CDR3 region has the DNA TGTGCCAGCAGCCCACGGGGACTAGCGGGAGTGGCGCACAATGAGCAGTTCTTC.